This TCR beta chain was captured by sequencing in a study of CD8 T cells in ankylosing spondylitis. Findings and caveats of the study: Apparently characteristic of ankylosing spondylitis blood was a TCR beta motif (roughly eight highly homologous variants). Clones tied to disease were said to be significantly enriched in matched ankylosing spondylitis synovial fluid. Disease-linked clones were found to be CD8+ and relatively rare in peripheral blood. Some motif variants had been reported before (in reactive arthritis synovial fluid and blood).

This clonotype was detected a few times. Its antigen is currently unknown. Each CDR3 protein gets one entry after TCRdb re-called the 5' RACE reads with MiXCR. The sample yields approximately 100,000 distinct CDR3 sequences, 8% to 10% seen once. The ends were cut back, 0 bases at V and 6 bases at J, with 9 bases in the middle. CDR1 and CDR2 from the germline V gene are SEHNR and FQNEAQ (reference sequence). The CDR3 sequence is 13 residues long. This receptor was identified in a male donor with ankylosing spondylitis or in good health (not recorded which). Sequenced sample: blood, either unsorted or a sorted T cell fraction (not recorded which). The chain is built from TRBV7-9 and TRBJ2-7; D gene uncertain. This CDR3 reads CASSLASTGEQYF. CDR3 coding DNA: TGTGCCAGCAGCTTAGCGTCTACTGGCGAGCAGTACTTC.